This TCR beta chain stems from a study of vaccination effects on CD4 cells after COVID-19. Study in general: In the ViraFEST assay, antigen-specific CD4+ clonotypes were identified by expansion after peptide-pool stimulation. Subjects were given two BNT162b2 or mRNA-1273 vaccine doses. A couple of convalescent donors provided samples 16 days and one week before vaccination.

Cultured cells yielded isolated CD4+ T cells after approximately nine days. The person had PCR-confirmed SARS-CoV-2 infection between March and December 2020. This clone was detected a few times. Antigen: not known. The CDR3 is made up of 13 amino acids. The repertoire was sequenced with immunoSEQ multiplex PCR; TCRdb's copy has only in-frame clones and lacks some. This table has 50,000 to 75,000 clones, just over 70% appearing once. The TCR sequence derives from a human donor who had a prior SARS-CoV-2 infection. Sequencing was performed on CD4+ T cells from PBMCs cultured without peptide, taken before COVID-19 vaccination. The chain couples TRBV21-1 to TRBJ2-1. TRBV21-1 is given as a pseudogene. CDR3 residues: CASSGGRYNEQFF. The CDR3 DNA sequence: TGTGCCAGCAGCGGGGGGCGCTACAATGAGCAGTTCTTC.